This TCR beta chain was profiled in a study of CXCR3-negative and CXCR3-positive naive CD8 T cells. General study results and limits: CXCR3-expressing naive cells carried TRB CDR3s more hydrophobic than those of CXCR3-negative naive cells.

Of note for this clonotype: The antigen is unknown.

The libraries of TRB cDNA were prepared using 5' RACE with UMI labels. TCRdb processed the 5' RACE reads again and assigns one entry to each CDR3 protein, with no DNA. Seen in this sample are about 120,000 distinct CDR3 sequences; the ten most common clones hold about 0.34%. The length of the CDR3 is 13 residues. CDR1 SEHNR and CDR2 FQNEAQ come from the germline V gene (reference sequence). V gene TRBV7-9 combines with J gene TRBJ2-1; the D call of TRBD1 rests on TCRdb alone, since no DNA is present to check it. The sequenced sample consisted of naive CXCR3+ CD8+ T cells from blood. This sample's subset: CD45RO-CCR7+CD27+CD95- naive CD8+ T cells expressing CXCR3 (TNR3+). The clonotype was recovered from a human donor in good health. Some clones in this sample may be carry-over from other donors' samples. The CDR3: CASRQGAFYEQFF.